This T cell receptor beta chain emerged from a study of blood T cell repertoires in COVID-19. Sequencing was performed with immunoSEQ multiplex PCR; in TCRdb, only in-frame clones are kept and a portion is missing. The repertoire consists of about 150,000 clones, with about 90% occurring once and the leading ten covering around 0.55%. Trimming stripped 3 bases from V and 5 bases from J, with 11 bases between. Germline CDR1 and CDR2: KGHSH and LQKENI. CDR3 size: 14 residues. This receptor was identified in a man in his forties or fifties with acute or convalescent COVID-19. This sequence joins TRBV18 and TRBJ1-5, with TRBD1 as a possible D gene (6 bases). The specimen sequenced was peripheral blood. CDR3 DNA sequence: TGTGCCAGCTCACCCGGCAGGGGTCATCAGCCCCAGCATTTT. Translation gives CASSPGRGHQPQHF.